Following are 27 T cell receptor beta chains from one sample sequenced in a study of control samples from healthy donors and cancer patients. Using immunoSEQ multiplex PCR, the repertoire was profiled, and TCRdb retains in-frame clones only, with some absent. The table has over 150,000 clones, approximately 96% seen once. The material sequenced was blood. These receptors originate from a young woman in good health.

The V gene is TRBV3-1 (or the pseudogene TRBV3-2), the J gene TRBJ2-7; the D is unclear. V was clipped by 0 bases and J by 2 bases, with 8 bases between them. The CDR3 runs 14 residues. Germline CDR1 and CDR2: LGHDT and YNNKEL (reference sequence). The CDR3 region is CASSQDHLTYEQYF. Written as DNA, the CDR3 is TGTGCCAGCAGCCAAGATCACCTTACCTACGAGCAGTACTTC.

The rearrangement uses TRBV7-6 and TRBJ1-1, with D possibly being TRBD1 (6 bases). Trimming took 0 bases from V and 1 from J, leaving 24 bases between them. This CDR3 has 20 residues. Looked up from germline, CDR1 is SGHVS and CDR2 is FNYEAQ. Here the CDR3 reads CASSLAGDRDKVWGNTEAFF. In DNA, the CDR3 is TGTGCCAGCAGCTTAGCGGGTGACCGGGACAAGGTTTGGGGGAACACTGAAGCTTTCTTT. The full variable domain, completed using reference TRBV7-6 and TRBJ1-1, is GAGVSQSPRYKVTKRGQDVALRCDPISGHVSLYWYRQALGQGPEFLTYFNYEAQQDKSGLPNDRFSAERPEGSISTLTIQRTEQRDSAMYRCASSLAGDRDKVWGNTEAFFGQGTRLTVV.

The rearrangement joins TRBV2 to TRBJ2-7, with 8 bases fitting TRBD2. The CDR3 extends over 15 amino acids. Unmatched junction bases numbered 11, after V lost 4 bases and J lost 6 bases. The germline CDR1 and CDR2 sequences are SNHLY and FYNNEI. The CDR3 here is CASSGRTSPAAEQYF. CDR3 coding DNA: TGTGCCAGCAGTGGCAGGACTAGCCCTGCCGCCGAGCAGTACTTC.

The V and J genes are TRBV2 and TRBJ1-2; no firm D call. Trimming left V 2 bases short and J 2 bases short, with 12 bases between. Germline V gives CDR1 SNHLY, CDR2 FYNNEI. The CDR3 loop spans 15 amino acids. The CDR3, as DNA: TGTGCCAGCAGTGAAAGCTTCACATACAACTATGGCTACACCTTC. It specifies CASSESFTYNYGYTF.

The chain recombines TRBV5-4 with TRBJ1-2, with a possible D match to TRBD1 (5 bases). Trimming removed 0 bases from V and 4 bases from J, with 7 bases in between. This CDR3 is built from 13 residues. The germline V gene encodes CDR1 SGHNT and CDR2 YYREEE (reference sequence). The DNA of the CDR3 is TGTGCCAGCAGCTTGGGACAGCCCTATGGCTACACCTTC. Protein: CASSLGQPYGYTF.

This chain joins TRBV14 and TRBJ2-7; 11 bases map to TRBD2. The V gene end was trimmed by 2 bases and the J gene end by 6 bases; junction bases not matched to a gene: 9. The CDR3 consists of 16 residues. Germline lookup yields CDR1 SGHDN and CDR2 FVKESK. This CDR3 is CASSQSRASGRIEQYF. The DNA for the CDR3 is TGTGCCAGCAGCCAATCCCGGGCTAGCGGGAGGATCGAGCAGTACTTC. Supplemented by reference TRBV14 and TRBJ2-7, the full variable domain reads EAGVTQFPSHSVIEKGQTVTLRCDPISGHDNLYWYRRVMGKEIKFLLHFVKESKQDESGMPNNRFLAERTGGTYSTLKVQPAELEDSGVYFCASSQSRASGRIEQYFGPGTRLTVT.

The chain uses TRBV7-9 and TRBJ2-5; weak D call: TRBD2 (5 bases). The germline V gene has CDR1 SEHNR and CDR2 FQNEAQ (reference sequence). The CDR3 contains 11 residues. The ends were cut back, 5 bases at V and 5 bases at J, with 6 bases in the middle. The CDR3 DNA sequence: TGTGCCAGCAGCCGAGGGGAGACCCAGTACTTC. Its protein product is CASSRGETQYF. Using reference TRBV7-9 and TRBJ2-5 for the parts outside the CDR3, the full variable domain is DTGVSQNPRHKITKRGQNVTFRCDPISEHNRLYWYRQTLGQGPEFLTYFQNEAQLEKSRLLSDRFSAERPKGSFSTLEIQRTEQGDSAMYLCASSRGETQYFGPGTRLLVL.

In DNA, the CDR3 is TGCGCCAGCAGCCTATCCGCCCTAAGTAGCTACGAGCAGTACTTC. Translated: CASSLSALSSYEQYF. The genes are TRBV4-1 and TRBJ2-7, with D hard to call. There are 15 residues in the CDR3. CDR1 MGHRA and CDR2 YSYEKL come from the germline V gene. Trimming removed 4 bases at V and 3 bases at J, with 16 bases between.

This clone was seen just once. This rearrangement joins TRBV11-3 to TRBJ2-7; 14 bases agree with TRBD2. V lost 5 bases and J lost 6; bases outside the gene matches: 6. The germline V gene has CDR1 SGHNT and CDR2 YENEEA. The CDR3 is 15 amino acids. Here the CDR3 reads CASSAGLAGAGEQYF. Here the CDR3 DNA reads TGTGCCAGCAGCGCGGGACTAGCGGGGGCTGGCGAGCAGTACTTC.

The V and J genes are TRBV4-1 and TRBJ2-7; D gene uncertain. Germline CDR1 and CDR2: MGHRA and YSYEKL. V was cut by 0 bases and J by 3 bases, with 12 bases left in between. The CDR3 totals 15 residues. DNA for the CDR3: TGCGCCAGCAGCCAAGATGATACAGATTACTACGAGCAGTACTTC. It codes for CASSQDDTDYYEQYF.

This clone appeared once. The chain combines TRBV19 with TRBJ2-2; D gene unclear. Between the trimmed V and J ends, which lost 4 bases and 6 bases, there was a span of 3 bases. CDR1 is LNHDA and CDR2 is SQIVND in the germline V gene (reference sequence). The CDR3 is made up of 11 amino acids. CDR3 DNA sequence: TGTGCCAGTAGTAGGTCCGGGGAGCTGTTTTTT. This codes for CASSRSGELFF.

CDR3 sequence: CASSSQRGPGVRIYF. For the CDR3, the DNA is TGTGCCAGCAGCTCTCAAAGAGGGCCCGGGGTGCGCATATATTTT. The chain carries TRBV3-1 (or the pseudogene TRBV3-2) and TRBJ1-3; no clear D gene. V lost 5 bases, J lost 12 bases, and 23 bases lay in between. The length of the CDR3 is 15 residues. Germline values: CDR1 LGHDT, CDR2 YNNKEL (reference sequence).

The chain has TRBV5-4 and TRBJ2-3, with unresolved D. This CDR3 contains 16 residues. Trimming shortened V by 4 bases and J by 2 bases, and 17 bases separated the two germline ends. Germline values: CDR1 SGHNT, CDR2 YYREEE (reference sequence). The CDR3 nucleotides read TGTGCCAGCAGCCGCGTTGCCAGCTATGACACAGATACGCAGTATTTT. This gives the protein CASSRVASYDTDTQYF.

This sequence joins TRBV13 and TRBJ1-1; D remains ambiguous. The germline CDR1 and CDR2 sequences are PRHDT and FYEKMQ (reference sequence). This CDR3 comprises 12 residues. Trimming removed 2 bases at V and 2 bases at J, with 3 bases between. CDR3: CASSLTNTEAFF. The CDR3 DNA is TGTGCCAGCAGCTTAACTAACACTGAAGCTTTCTTT.

The CDR3, as DNA: TGTGCCAGCAGCCCTAGACAGGCAGAGAACTATGGCTACACCTTC. Its protein product is CASSPRQAENYGYTF. V usage is TRBV9 and J usage is TRBJ1-2, with D possibly matching TRBD1 (6 bases). The CDR3 has 15 residues. Deletions cut 4 bases from V and 2 bases from J, with 15 bases between. CDR1 is SGDLS, CDR2 YYNGEE, per germline.

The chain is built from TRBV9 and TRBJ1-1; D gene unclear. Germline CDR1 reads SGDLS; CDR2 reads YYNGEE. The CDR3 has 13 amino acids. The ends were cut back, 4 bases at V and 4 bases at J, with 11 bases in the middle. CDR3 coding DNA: TGTGCCAGCAGCCGCGGGGTGGGCACTGAAGCTTTCTTT. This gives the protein CASSRGVGTEAFF.

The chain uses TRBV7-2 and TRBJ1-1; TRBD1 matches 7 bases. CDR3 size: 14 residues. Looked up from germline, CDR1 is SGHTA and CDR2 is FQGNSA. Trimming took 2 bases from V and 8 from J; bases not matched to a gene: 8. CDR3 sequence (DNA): TGTGCCAGCAGCTTATATGTGGGGACAGCGGAAGCTTTCTTT. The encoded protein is CASSLYVGTAEAFF.

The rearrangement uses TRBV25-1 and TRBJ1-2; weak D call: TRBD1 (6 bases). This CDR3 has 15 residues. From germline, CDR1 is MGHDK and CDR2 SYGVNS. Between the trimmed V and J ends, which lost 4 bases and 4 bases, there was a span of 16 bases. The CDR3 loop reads CASSANQGFAYGYTF. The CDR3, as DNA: TGTGCCAGCAGTGCAAACCAGGGGTTTGCCTATGGCTACACCTTC.

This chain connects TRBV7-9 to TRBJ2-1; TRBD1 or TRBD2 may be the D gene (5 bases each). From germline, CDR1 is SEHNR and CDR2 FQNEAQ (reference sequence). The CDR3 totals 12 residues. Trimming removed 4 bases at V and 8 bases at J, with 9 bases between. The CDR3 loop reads CASSSGRDEQFF. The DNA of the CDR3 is TGTGCCAGCAGCTCAGGGAGAGATGAGCAGTTCTTC.

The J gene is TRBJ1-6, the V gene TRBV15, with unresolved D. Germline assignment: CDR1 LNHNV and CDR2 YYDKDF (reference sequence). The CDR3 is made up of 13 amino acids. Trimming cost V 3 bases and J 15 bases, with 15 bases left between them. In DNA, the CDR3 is TGTGCCACCAGCAGCGTCTGGGATTATCTCCTCCACTTT. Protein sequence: CATSSVWDYLLHF.

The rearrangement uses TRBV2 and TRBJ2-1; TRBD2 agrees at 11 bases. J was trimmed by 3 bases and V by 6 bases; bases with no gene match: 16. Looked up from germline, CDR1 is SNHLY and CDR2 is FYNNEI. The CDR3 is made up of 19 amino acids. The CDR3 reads CASSEVQERLAGSYNEQFF. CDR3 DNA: TGTGCCAGCAGCGAGGTTCAGGAGCGACTAGCGGGGAGCTACAATGAGCAGTTCTTC.

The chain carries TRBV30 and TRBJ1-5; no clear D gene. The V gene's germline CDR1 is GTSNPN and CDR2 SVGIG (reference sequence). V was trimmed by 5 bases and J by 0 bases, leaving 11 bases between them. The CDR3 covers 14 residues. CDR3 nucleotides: TGTGCCTGGGCCGGGGATGATAGCAATCAGCCCCAGCATTTT. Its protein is CAWAGDDSNQPQHF.

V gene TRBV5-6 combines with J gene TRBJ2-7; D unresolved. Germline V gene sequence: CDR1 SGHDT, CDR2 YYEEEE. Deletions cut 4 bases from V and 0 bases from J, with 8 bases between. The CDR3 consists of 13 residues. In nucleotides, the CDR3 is TGTGCCAGCAGCCAGTTCAGCTCCTACGAGCAGTACTTC. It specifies CASSQFSSYEQYF.

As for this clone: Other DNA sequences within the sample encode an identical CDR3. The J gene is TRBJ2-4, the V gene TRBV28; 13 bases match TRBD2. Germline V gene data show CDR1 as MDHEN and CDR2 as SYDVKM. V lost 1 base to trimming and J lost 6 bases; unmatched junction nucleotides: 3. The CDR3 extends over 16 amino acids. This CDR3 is CASSLLGLAGTNIQYF. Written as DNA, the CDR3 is TGTGCCAGCAGTTTATTGGGACTAGCGGGGACAAACATTCAGTACTTC.

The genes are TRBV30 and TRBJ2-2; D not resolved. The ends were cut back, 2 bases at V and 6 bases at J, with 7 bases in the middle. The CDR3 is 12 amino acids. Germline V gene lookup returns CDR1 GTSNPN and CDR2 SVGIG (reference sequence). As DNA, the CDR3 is TGTGCCTGGAGTACGGGCCCCGGGGAGCTGTTTTTT. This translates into CAWSTGPGELFF.

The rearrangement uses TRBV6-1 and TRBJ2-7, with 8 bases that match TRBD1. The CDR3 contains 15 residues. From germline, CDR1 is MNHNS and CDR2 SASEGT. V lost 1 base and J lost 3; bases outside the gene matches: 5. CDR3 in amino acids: CASSEGQGRIYEQYF. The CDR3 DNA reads TGTGCCAGCAGTGAAGGACAGGGGCGGATCTACGAGCAGTACTTC.

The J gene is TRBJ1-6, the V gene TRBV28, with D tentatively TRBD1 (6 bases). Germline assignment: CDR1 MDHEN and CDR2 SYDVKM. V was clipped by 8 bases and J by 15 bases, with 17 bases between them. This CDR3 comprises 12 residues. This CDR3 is CASRITQGSLHF. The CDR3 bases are TGTGCCAGCCGTATTACACAGGGTAGCCTCCACTTT.